This section outlines one T cell receptor (beta chain) sequence together with its context. The antigen remains undetermined. The data were obtained in a study of post-analysis software for immune sequencing data. Background on the study: Recorded disease courses covered relapsing-remitting, secondary progressive and progressive-relapsing multiple sclerosis. Some patients had no subtype annotation. Study outcomes and limitations: Roughly five TRBV segments, including TRBV5-6, TRBV5-1 and TRBV20-1, were more frequent in patients than controls. Multiple sclerosis was associated with a significant reduction in normalized Chao1 diversity relative to controls.

Included in the TCR beta cDNA libraries were unique molecular identifiers. cDNA molecules numbering 400,000 to 550,000 came from roughly 1 to 10 million T cells. In TCRdb, the PCR reads were re-called with MiXCR into one record per CDR3 protein. The profile covers hundreds of thousands of distinct CDR3 sequences, with roughly 47% appearing a single time and about 1.8% taken by the ten largest. Per the germline V gene, CDR1 is ENHRY and CDR2 is SYGVKD. V was clipped by 2 bases and J by 3 bases; unmatched bases: 2. The CDR3 spans 16 residues. This TCR derives from a girl aged 10-17 years with multiple sclerosis. V and J are TRBV10-3 and TRBJ2-3; 13 positions agree with TRBD2. The sequenced sample was blood. CDR3 region: CAISETSGRATDTQYF. DNA of the CDR3: TGTGCCATCAGTGAGACTAGCGGGAGGGCGACAGATACGCAGTATTTT.